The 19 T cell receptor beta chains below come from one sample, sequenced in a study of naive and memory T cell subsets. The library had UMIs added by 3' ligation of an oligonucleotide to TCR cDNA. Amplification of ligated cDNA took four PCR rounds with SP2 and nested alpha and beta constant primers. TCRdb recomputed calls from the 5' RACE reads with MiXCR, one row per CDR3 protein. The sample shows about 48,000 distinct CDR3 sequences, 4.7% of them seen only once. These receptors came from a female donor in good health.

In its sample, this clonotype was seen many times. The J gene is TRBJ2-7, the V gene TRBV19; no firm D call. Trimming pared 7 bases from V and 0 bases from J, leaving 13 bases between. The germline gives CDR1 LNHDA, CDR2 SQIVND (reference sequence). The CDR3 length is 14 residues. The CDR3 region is CASTKKALSYEQYF. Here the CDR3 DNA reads TGTGCCAGTACCAAGAAGGCCCTCTCCTACGAGCAGTACTTC.

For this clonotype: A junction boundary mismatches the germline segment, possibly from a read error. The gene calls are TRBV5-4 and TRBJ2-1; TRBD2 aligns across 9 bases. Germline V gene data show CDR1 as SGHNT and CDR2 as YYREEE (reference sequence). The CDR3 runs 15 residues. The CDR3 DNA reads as TGTGTCAGCAGCTTAGGGACTAGCCCCAGCTATGAGCAGTTCTTC. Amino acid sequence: CVSSLGTSPSYEQFF.

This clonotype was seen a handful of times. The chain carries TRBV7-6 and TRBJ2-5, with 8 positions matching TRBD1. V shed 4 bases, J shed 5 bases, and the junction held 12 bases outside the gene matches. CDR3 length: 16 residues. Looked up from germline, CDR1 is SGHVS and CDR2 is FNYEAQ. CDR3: CASSSLQGAIGETQYF. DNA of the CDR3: TGTGCCAGCAGCTCACTTCAGGGGGCGATAGGGGAGACCCAGTACTTC.

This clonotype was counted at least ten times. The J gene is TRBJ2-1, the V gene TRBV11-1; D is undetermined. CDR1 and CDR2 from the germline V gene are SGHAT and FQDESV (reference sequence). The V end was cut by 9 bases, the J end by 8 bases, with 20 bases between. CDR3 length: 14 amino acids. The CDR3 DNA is TGTGCCAGTCGGTACCGCCCGAAGGTGGATGAGCAGTTCTTC. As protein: CASRYRPKVDEQFF.

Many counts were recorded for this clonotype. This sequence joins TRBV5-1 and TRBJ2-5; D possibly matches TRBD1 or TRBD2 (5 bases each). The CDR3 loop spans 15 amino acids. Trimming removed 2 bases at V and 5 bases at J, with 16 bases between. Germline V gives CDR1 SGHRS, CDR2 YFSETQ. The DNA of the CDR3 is TGCGCCAGCAGCTTAACGCCCCCGGGGCAGGAGACCCAGTACTTC. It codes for CASSLTPPGQETQYF.

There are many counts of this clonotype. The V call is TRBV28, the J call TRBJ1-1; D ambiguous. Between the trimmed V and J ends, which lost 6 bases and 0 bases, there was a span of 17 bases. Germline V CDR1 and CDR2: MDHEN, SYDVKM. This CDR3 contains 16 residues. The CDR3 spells CASRLRVRTLNTEAFF. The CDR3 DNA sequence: TGTGCCAGCAGACTCCGGGTAAGGACCTTGAACACTGAAGCTTTCTTT.

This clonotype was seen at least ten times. The CDR3 nucleotides are TGTGCCAGCAGTTCCCGATGGCCAGGGAACTACAATGAGCAGTTCTTC. This codes for CASSSRWPGNYNEQFF. The rearrangement uses TRBV27 and TRBJ2-1; weak D call: TRBD1 (5 bases). This CDR3 spans 16 amino acids. The V gene lost 4 bases and the J gene lost 3 bases, with 16 bases spanning the gap. Germline assignment: CDR1 MNHEY and CDR2 SMNVEV (reference sequence).

The CDR3: CSVVGAGGSYEQYF. CDR3 nucleotide sequence: TGCAGCGTTGTCGGAGCGGGGGGATCCTACGAGCAGTACTTC. The chain is built from TRBV29-1 and TRBJ2-7; TRBD2 aligns across 9 bases. V shed 4 bases, J shed 1 base, and the junction held 5 bases outside the gene matches. In germline, CDR1 is SQVTM, CDR2 ANQGSEA. The CDR3 is made up of 14 amino acids.

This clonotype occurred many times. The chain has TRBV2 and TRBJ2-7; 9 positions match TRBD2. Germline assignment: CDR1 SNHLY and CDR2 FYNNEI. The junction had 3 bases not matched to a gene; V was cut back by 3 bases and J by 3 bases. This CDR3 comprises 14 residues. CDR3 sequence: CASSDWREGYEQYF. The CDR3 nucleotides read TGTGCCAGCAGTGATTGGCGGGAGGGCTACGAGCAGTACTTC.

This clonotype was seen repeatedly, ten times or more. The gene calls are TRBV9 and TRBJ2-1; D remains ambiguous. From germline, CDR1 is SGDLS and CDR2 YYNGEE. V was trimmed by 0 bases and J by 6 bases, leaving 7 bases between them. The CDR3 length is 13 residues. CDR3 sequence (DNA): TGTGCCAGCAGCGTAGGGAGCGTCAATGAGCAGTTCTTC. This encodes CASSVGSVNEQFF.

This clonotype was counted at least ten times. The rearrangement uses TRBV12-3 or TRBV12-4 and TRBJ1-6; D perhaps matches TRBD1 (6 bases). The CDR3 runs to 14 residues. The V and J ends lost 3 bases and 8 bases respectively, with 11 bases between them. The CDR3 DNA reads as TGTGCCAGCAGTTTGTCGGGGGGCGATTCACCCCTCCACTTT. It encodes CASSLSGGDSPLHF.

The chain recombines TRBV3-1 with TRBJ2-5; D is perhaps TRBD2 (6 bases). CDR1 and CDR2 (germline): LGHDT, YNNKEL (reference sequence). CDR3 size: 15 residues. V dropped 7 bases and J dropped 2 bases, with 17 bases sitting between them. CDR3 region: CASTRSAAGQETQYF. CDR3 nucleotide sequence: TGTGCCAGCACCCGAAGCGCGGCGGGACAAGAGACCCAGTACTTC.

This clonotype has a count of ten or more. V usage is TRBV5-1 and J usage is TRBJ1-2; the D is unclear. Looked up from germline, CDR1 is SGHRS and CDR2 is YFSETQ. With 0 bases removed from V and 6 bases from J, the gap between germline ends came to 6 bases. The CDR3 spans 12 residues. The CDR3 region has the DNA TGCGCCAGCAGCTTGGAAGAGAATGGCTACACCTTC. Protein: CASSLEENGYTF.

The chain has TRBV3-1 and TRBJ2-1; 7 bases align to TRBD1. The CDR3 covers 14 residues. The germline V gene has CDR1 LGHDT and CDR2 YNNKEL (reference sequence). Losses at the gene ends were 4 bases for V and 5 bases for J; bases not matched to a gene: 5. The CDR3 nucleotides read TGTGCCAGCAGCCCCGGGACAGCCAACAATGAGCAGTTCTTC. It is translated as CASSPGTANNEQFF.

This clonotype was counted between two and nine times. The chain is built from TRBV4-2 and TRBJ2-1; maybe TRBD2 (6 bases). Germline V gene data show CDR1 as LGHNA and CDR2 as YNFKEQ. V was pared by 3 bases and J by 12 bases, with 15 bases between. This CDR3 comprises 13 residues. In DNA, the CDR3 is TGTGCCAGCAGCCACCCACGGACTACCGGGCAGTTCTTC. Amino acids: CASSHPRTTGQFF.

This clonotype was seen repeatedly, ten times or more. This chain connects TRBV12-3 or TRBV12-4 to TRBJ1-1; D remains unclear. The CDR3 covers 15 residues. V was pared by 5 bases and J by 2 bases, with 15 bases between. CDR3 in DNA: TGTGCCAGCAGTGTCCGGTCTGTGGGTAACACTGAAGCTTTCTTT. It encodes CASSVRSVGNTEAFF.

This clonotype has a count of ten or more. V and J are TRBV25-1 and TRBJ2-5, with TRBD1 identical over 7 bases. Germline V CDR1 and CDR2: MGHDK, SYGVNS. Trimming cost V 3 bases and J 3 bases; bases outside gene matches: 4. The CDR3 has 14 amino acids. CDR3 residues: CASSDRDREETQYF. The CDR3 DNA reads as TGTGCCAGCAGTGACCGGGACAGAGAAGAGACCCAGTACTTC.

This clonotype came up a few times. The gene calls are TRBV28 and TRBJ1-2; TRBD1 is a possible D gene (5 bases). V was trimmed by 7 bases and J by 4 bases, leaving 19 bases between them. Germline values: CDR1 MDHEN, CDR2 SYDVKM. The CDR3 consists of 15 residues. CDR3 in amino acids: CASISFGQDFYGYTF. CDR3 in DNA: TGTGCCAGCATTTCATTTGGACAAGATTTCTATGGCTACACCTTC.

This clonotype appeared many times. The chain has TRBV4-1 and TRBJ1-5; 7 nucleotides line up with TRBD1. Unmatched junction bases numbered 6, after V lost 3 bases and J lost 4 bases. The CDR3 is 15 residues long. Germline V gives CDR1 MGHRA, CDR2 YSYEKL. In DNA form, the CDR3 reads TGCGCCAGCAGCCACGTACAGGGGCGGAATCAGCCCCAGCATTTT. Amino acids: CASSHVQGRNQPQHF.